This is a list of T cell receptor beta chains from one sample in a study of blood T cell repertoires in COVID-19. Measured with immunoSEQ multiplex PCR; TCRdb has only the in-frame clones, and not every one. The repertoire holds around 270,000 clones, around 84% seen once, with less than 5% in the top ten. The sequenced sample consisted of peripheral blood. All receptors derive from a man in his sixties with acute or convalescent COVID-19. Both conserved end residues are part of each CDR3. Fields, in order: D gene, V gene, J gene, clone size, CDR3 protein, CDR3 DNA. The D gene is left open where the match is weak. Clone size is given for some rows only: seen once, a few or many times, or a class if the clone is expanded.

d_gene: -
v_gene: TRBV19
j_gene: TRBJ1-4
abundance: -
CDR3aa: CASSMAATNEKLFF
CDR3nt: TGTGCCAGTAGTATGGCTGCAACTAATGAAAAACTGTTTTTT

d_gene: TRBD2
v_gene: TRBV11-2
j_gene: TRBJ2-7
abundance: -
CDR3aa: CASSTRTSGTYEQYF
CDR3nt: TGTGCCAGCAGCACCCGGACTAGCGGGACTTACGAGCAGTACTTC

d_gene: -
v_gene: TRBV12-3/TRBV12-4
j_gene: TRBJ1-6
abundance: -
CDR3aa: CASSFEGNSPLHF
CDR3nt: TGTGCCAGCAGTTTTGAGGGAAATTCACCCCTCCACTTT

d_gene: TRBD1
v_gene: TRBV6-2/TRBV6-3
j_gene: TRBJ2-5
abundance: once
CDR3aa: CASSYPGQIETQYF
CDR3nt: TGTGCCAGCAGTTATCCGGGACAGATCGAGACCCAGTACTTC

d_gene: TRBD2
v_gene: TRBV7-6
j_gene: TRBJ2-3
abundance: -
CDR3aa: CASSFRGSSPDTQYF
CDR3nt: TGTGCCAGCAGCTTCCGCGGGAGTAGTCCAGATACGCAGTATTTT

d_gene: -
v_gene: TRBV9
j_gene: TRBJ1-4
abundance: -
CDR3aa: CASSVDSGEKLFF
CDR3nt: TGTGCCAGCAGCGTAGACAGCGGTGAAAAACTGTTTTTT

d_gene: TRBD1
v_gene: TRBV5-6
j_gene: TRBJ2-5
abundance: -
CDR3aa: CASSLPGGEGETQYF
CDR3nt: TGTGCCAGCAGCTTACCAGGGGGCGAGGGAGAGACCCAGTACTTC

d_gene: -
v_gene: TRBV5-4
j_gene: TRBJ2-3
abundance: -
CDR3aa: CASSQEVLGTDTQYF
CDR3nt: TGTGCCAGCAGCCAGGAGGTCCTAGGCACAGATACGCAGTATTTT

d_gene: TRBD1
v_gene: TRBV6-6
j_gene: TRBJ1-2
abundance: -
CDR3aa: CASSSSGGAGYGYTF
CDR3nt: TGTGCCAGCAGTTCGTCAGGGGGCGCGGGATATGGCTACACCTTC

d_gene: -
v_gene: TRBV10-3
j_gene: TRBJ1-6
abundance: once
CDR3aa: CAISAPNSPLHF
CDR3nt: TGTGCCATCAGTGCCCCGAATTCACCCCTCCACTTT

d_gene: -
v_gene: TRBV6-6
j_gene: TRBJ1-5
abundance: once
CDR3aa: CASGRGGPQHF
CDR3nt: TGTGCCAGCGGCCGGGGTGGGCCCCAGCATTTT

d_gene: TRBD1
v_gene: TRBV27
j_gene: TRBJ1-2
abundance: -
CDR3aa: CASSPRDRGYYGYTF
CDR3nt: TGTGCCAGCAGTCCTCGGGACAGGGGGTACTATGGCTACACCTTC

d_gene: -
v_gene: TRBV6-1
j_gene: TRBJ2-5
abundance: -
CDR3aa: CASSEAKLEETQYF
CDR3nt: TGTGCCAGCAGTGAAGCGAAATTAGAAGAGACCCAGTACTTC

d_gene: -
v_gene: TRBV6-5
j_gene: TRBJ1-1
abundance: -
CDR3aa: CASSYGGRGSTEAFF
CDR3nt: TGTGCCAGCAGTTACGGGGGCCGGGGTAGCACTGAAGCTTTCTTT

d_gene: -
v_gene: TRBV21-1
j_gene: TRBJ2-7
abundance: -
CDR3aa: CASHPGQGISHEQYF
CDR3nt: TGTGCCAGCCATCCCGGACAGGGGATTTCCCACGAGCAGTACTTC

d_gene: -
v_gene: TRBV7-2
j_gene: TRBJ2-1
abundance: -
CDR3aa: CASSLAVTEQFF
CDR3nt: TGTGCCAGCAGCCTGGCGGTAACTGAGCAGTTCTTC

d_gene: -
v_gene: TRBV2
j_gene: TRBJ1-1
abundance: -
CDR3aa: CASSEMQIEAFF
CDR3nt: TGTGCCAGCAGTGAGATGCAGATAGAAGCTTTCTTT

d_gene: TRBD2
v_gene: TRBV9
j_gene: TRBJ2-4
abundance: once
CDR3aa: CASSAPGLAGGSNIQYF
CDR3nt: TGTGCCAGCAGCGCCCCCGGACTAGCGGGAGGGTCAAACATTCAGTACTTC